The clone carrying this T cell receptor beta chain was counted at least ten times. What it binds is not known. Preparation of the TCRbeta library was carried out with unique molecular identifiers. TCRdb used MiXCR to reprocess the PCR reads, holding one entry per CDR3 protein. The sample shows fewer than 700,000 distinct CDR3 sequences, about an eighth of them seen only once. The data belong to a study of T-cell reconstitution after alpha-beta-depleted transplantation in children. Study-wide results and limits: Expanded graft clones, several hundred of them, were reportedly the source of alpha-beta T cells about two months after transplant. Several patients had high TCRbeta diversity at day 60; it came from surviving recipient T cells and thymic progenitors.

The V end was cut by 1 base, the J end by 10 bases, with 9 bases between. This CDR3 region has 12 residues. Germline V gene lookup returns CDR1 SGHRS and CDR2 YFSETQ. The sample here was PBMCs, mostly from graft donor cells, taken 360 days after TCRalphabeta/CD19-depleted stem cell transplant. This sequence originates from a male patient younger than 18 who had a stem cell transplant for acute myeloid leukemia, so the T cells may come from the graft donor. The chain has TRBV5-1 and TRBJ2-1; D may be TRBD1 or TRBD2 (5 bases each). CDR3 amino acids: CASSLWDGEQFF. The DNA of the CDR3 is TGCGCCAGCAGCTTGTGGGACGGAGAGCAGTTCTTC.